This T cell receptor (beta chain) was found in a study of control samples from healthy donors and cancer patients. TCRdb keeps only in-frame clones here, not all; method: immunoSEQ multiplex PCR. This sample has some 250,000 clones, with about 80% found just once. The sequence derives from a woman aged 60 to 75 with lung cancer. The sample was PBMCs.

CDR3: CASSPHASGGRTDTQYF. The CDR3 nucleotides are TGCGCCAGCAGCCCTCACGCTAGCGGGGGCCGCACAGATACGCAGTATTTT. This chain joins TRBV5-1 and TRBJ2-3; 10 bases fit TRBD2. CDR3 length: 17 amino acids. Germline V lookup: CDR1 SGHRS, CDR2 YFSETQ. Trimming at V came to 4 bases and at J to 1 base, leaving 9 bases not matched to a gene.